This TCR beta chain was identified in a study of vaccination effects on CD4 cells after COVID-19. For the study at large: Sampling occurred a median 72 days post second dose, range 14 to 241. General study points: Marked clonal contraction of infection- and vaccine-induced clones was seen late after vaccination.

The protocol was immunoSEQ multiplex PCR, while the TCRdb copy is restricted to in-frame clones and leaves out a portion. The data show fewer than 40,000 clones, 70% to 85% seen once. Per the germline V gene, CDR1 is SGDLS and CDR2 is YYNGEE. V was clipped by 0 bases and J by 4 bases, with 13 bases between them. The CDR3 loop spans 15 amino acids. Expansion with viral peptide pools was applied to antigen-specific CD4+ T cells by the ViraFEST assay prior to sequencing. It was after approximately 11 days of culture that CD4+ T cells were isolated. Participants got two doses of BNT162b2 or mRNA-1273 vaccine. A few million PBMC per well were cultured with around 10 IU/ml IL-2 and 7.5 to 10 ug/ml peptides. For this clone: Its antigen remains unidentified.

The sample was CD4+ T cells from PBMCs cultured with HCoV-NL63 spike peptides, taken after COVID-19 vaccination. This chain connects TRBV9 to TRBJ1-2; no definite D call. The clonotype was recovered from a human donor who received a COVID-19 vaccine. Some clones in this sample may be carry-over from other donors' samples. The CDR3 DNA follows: TGTGCCAGCAGCGTAGGGGATGCCCGCCGCTATGGCTACACCTTC. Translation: CASSVGDARRYGYTF.